This T cell receptor (beta chain) comes out of a study of identical twins. Via MiXCR, TCRdb re-called the 5' RACE reads, giving one row per CDR3 protein. The sample includes 400,000 to 600,000 distinct CDR3 sequences, approximately 20% seen only once; the top ten take roughly 0.5%. General study results and limits: Abundant beta clonotypes from cord blood had fewer insertions, unlike memory repertoires, which showed none. Twin-shared out-of-frame alpha sequences showed excess low generation probability.

This clonotype was picked up a small number of times. What it binds is not known. There are 13 residues in the CDR3. CDR1 is LGHDT and CDR2 is YNNKEL in the germline V gene (reference sequence). The V end lost 4 bases, the J end lost 7 bases, and 10 bases lay between the germline ends. This same sample was also taken into another study, of yellow fever vaccine responses in identical twins.

Sequenced sample: CD4+ T cells sorted from blood. The clonotype originates from a woman aged 18-29 years in good health. The chain carries TRBV3-1 and TRBJ2-2; TRBD1 is a possible D gene (7 bases). The CDR3 loop reads CASSLQGGGELFF. For the CDR3, the DNA is TGTGCCAGCAGCCTTCAGGGGGGCGGGGAGCTGTTTTTT.